This is a list of T cell receptor beta chains from one sample in a study of cytomegalovirus exposure and HLA in healthy donors. Repertoires were generated with immunoSEQ multiplex PCR, while TCRdb's copy carries only in-frame clones and drops some. The table records roughly 130,000 clones, roughly 80% of them present only once. Sequenced: PBMCs. These receptors came from a young man in good health and CMV-seronegative. Each CDR3 is given with its conserved first and last residue. D genes are given only for firm matches. Clone size appears in some rows only: once, few, many, or a class for an expanded clone.

j_call	d_call	clone_size	v_call	cdr3_aa	cdr3_nt
TRBJ1-5	TRBD1	NA	TRBV18	CASSPRTGDNQPQHF	TGTGCCAGCTCACCAAGGACAGGGGACAATCAGCCCCAGCATTTT
TRBJ1-1	TRBD1	NA	TRBV6-6	CASRWDREVGTEAFF	TGTGCCAGCAGATGGGACAGGGAGGTGGGCACTGAAGCTTTCTTT
TRBJ2-2	NA	NA	TRBV29-1	CSVGQTNTGELFF	TGCAGCGTTGGGCAGACGAACACCGGGGAGCTGTTTTTT
TRBJ2-7	TRBD2	NA	TRBV4-3	CASSPGLAGNYEQYF	TGCGCCAGCAGCCCCGGACTAGCGGGCAACTACGAGCAGTACTTC
TRBJ1-2	NA	NA	TRBV5-1	CASSFKTDGYGYTF	TGCGCCAGCAGCTTCAAGACTGACGGCTATGGCTACACCTTC
TRBJ1-2	TRBD1	NA	TRBV19	CASSTNRGYGYTF	TGTGCCAGTAGTACTAACAGGGGCTATGGCTACACCTTC
TRBJ2-7	NA	NA	TRBV12-5	CASGLGGRPYEQYF	TGTGCTAGTGGTTTGGGGGGCAGGCCCTACGAGCAGTACTTC
TRBJ2-7	NA	NA	TRBV18	CASSGAAYEQYF	TGTGCCAGCTCGGGGGCGGCCTACGAGCAGTACTTC
TRBJ1-2	NA	NA	TRBV13	CASSLGQGPTGGYTF	TGTGCCAGCAGCTTAGGTCAGGGGCCCACCGGTGGCTACACCTTC
TRBJ1-4	NA	few	TRBV5-1	CASSLVQGRMKKLFF	TGCGCCAGCAGCTTAGTACAGGGACGGATGAAAAAACTGTTTTTT
TRBJ1-1	TRBD1	NA	TRBV2	CASSEGAGGLFF	TGTGCCAGCAGTGAGGGGGCAGGGGGCCTTTTCTTT
TRBJ2-7	NA	NA	TRBV25-1	CASSETEQGPYEQYF	TGTGCCAGCAGTGAAACGGAGCAGGGGCCCTACGAGCAGTACTTC
TRBJ2-7	TRBD1	NA	TRBV29-1	CSVEQDRTYEQYF	TGCAGCGTTGAGCAGGACAGGACCTACGAGCAGTACTTC
TRBJ1-2	TRBD1	NA	TRBV6-1	CASSPDRQGGYGYTF	TGTGCCAGCAGTCCTGACCGACAGGGCGGATATGGCTACACCTTC
TRBJ2-3	TRBD1	NA	TRBV25-1	CASSESGQGTDTQYF	TGTGCCAGCAGTGAAAGTGGACAGGGCACAGATACGCAGTATTTT
TRBJ2-1	NA	NA	TRBV30	CAWSIYLGGKVNEQFF	TGTGCCTGGAGTATCTACTTAGGGGGAAAGGTTAATGAGCAGTTCTTC
TRBJ1-1	NA	NA	TRBV5-1	CASKHNMNTEAFF	TGCGCCAGCAAACACAACATGAACACTGAAGCTTTCTTT
TRBJ1-2	TRBD1	NA	TRBV11-2	CASSSDPWTGGNGYTF	TGTGCCAGCAGCTCGGACCCTTGGACAGGGGGGAATGGCTACACCTTC
TRBJ1-1	NA	NA	TRBV27	CASSARQENTEAFF	TGTGCCAGCAGTGCAAGACAGGAGAACACTGAAGCTTTCTTT
TRBJ1-2	NA	NA	TRBV5-4	CASSLEEGAAESGYTF	TGTGCCAGCAGCTTAGAGGAAGGGGCCGCGGAAAGTGGCTACACCTTC
TRBJ2-1	NA	NA	TRBV4-1	CASSQLENEQFF	TGCGCCAGCAGCCAACTAGAGAATGAGCAGTTCTTC
TRBJ2-5	NA	few	TRBV9	CASSQDREGETQYF	TGTGCCAGCAGCCAGGACAGGGAGGGGGAGACCCAGTACTTC
TRBJ1-5	TRBD1	NA	TRBV7-4	CASSNRDRGESSNQPQHF	TGTGCCAGCAGCAACCGGGACAGGGGGGAATCTAGCAATCAGCCCCAGCATTTT
TRBJ1-5	NA	NA	TRBV30	CAWSVGAVGNQPQHF	TGTGCCTGGAGTGTAGGGGCAGTAGGCAATCAGCCCCAGCATTTT
TRBJ1-5	NA	NA	TRBV5-5	CASSLDRGTQPQHF	TGTGCCAGCAGCTTAGACAGAGGAACCCAGCCCCAGCATTTT
TRBJ2-4	NA	NA	TRBV25-1	CASSDLRENIQYF	TGTGCCAGCAGTGACCTCCGGGAAAACATTCAGTACTTC
TRBJ1-1	NA	NA	TRBV6-5	CASSYHPGMNTEAFF	TGTGCCAGCAGTTACCATCCAGGAATGAACACTGAAGCTTTCTTT
TRBJ2-3	TRBD1	once	TRBV10-3	CAISEWDRGPSPDTQYF	TGTGCCATCAGTGAATGGGACAGGGGGCCTTCGCCAGATACGCAGTATTTT
TRBJ2-3	NA	NA	TRBV7-9	CASSLGDYTQYF	TGTGCCAGCAGCTTAGGGGACTATACGCAGTATTTT
TRBJ1-1	NA	NA	TRBV19	CASSGGAVGANTEAFF	TGTGCCAGTAGCGGGGGTGCCGTTGGTGCGAACACTGAAGCTTTCTTT
TRBJ2-2	NA	few	TRBV6-1	CASRQTTGELFF	TGTGCCAGCAGACAGACAACCGGGGAGCTGTTTTTT
TRBJ2-5	NA	NA	TRBV5-1	CASSLGGAGQYQETQYF	TGCGCCAGCAGCTTGGGTGGGGCAGGGCAGTACCAAGAGACCCAGTACTTC
TRBJ2-7	TRBD1	NA	TRBV7-9	CSSSATPGTGRTYEQYF	TGTTCCAGCAGCGCCACCCCCGGGACAGGCCGGACCTACGAGCAGTACTTC
TRBJ2-7	NA	NA	TRBV7-8	CASRRGDSYEQYF	TGTGCCAGCAGGCGCGGGGACTCCTACGAGCAGTACTTC
TRBJ1-3	NA	NA	TRBV11-2	CASSLNSAGEWGNTIYF	TGTGCCAGCAGCTTAAATTCGGCAGGGGAGTGGGGAAACACCATATATTTT
TRBJ2-5	NA	once	TRBV5-8	CASSLARNLETQYF	TGTGCCAGCAGCTTAGCCCGTAACCTAGAGACCCAGTACTTC
TRBJ2-2	NA	NA	TRBV11-2	CASSPEENWGELFF	TGTGCCAGCAGCCCGGAGGAGAATTGGGGAGAGCTGTTTTTT
TRBJ1-2	NA	NA	TRBV14	CASSQGELRRGYTF	TGTGCCAGCAGCCAAGGAGAGCTCCGGCGGGGCTACACCTTC
TRBJ1-2	TRBD1	few	TRBV13	CASSSGWTGQSYGYTF	TGTGCCAGCAGCTCGGGTTGGACAGGGCAATCCTATGGCTACACCTTC
TRBJ1-1	NA	once	TRBV5-1	CASSLEEVMSTEAFF	TGCGCCAGCAGCTTGGAAGAGGTCATGAGCACTGAAGCTTTCTTT
TRBJ2-3	TRBD1	NA	TRBV2	CASSVFGTGQYF	TGTGCCAGCAGTGTTTTTGGGACAGGGCAGTATTTT
TRBJ1-6	NA	NA	TRBV20-1	CSARFDSYLHF	TGCAGTGCTAGATTTGACAGCTACCTCCACTTT
TRBJ1-1	NA	NA	TRBV6-4	CASSEAGMGTEAFF	TGTGCCAGCAGTGAGGCAGGGATGGGGACTGAAGCTTTCTTT
TRBJ2-2	NA	NA	TRBV5-1	CASSFDRYTGELFF	TGCGCCAGCAGCTTTGACAGATACACCGGGGAGCTGTTTTTT
TRBJ1-5	NA	NA	TRBV19	CASSISQRGNQPQHF	TGTGCCAGTAGTATATCACAGCGGGGCAATCAGCCCCAGCATTTT
TRBJ2-3	NA	NA	TRBV2	CASRGQNTDTQYF	TGTGCCAGCAGGGGGCAGAACACAGATACGCAGTATTTT